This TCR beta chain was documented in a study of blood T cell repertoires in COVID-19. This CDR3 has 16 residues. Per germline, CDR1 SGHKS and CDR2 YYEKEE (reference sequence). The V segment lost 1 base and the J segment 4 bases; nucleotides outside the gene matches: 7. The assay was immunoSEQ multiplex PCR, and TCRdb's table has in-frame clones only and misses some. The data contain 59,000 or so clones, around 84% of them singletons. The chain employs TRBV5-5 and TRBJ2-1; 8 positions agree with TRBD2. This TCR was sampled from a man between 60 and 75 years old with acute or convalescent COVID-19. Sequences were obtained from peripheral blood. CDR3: CASSLSGTRVYNEQFF. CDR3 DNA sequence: TGTGCCAGCAGCTTGTCTGGGACTAGAGTTTACAATGAGCAGTTCTTC.